This TCR beta chain was identified in a study of OX40 agonist ivuxolimab in advanced cancers. About the study: Patients were infused with ivuxolimab every 2 weeks at 0.01 to 10 mg/kg.

Study results and caveats: Normalized T-cell clonal expansion was also low in a subset of nonresponders. Clonal expansion in partial responders at 0.1-3.0 mg/kg ranked among the lowest.

Comments on this clone: Antigen unknown.

Profiling relied on immunoSEQ multiplex PCR, and the TCRdb table lists in-frame clones only, not all of them. Of some 44,000 clones detected, roughly 80% appear once; the ten largest clones hold 5% to 5.5%. Per germline, CDR1 KGHSH and CDR2 LQKENI. The V and J ends lost 2 bases and 3 bases, in that order; junction bases with no gene match: 8. The CDR3 runs 16 residues. The chain is built from TRBV18 and TRBJ2-3; 7 nucleotides line up with TRBD2. The specimen comprised CD4+ or CD8+ T cells sorted from blood, sampled in a trial of the OX40 agonist ivuxolimab. The sequence derives from an adult with an advanced solid tumor such as melanoma, head and neck, liver or kidney cancer. CDR3 sequence: CASSPKGGSSTDTQYF. The CDR3, as DNA: TGTGCCAGCTCACCAAAGGGCGGGAGTAGTACAGATACGCAGTATTTT.